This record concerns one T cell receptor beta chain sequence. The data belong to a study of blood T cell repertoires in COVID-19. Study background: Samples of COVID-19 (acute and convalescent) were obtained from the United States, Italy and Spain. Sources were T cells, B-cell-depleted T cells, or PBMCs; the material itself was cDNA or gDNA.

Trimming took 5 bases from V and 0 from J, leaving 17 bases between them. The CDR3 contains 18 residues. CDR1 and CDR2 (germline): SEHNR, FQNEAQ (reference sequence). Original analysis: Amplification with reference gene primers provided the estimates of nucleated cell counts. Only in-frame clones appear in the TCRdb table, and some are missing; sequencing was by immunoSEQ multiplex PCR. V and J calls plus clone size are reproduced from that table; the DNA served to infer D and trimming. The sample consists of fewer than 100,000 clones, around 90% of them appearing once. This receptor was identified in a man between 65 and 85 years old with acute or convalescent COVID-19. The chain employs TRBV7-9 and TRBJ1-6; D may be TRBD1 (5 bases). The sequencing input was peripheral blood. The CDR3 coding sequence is TGTGCCAGCAGCAACCTCTTACAGGAAAGCTCCTATAATTCACCCCTCCACTTT. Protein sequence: CASSNLLQESSYNSPLHF. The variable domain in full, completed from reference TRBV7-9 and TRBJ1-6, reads DTGVSQNPRHKITKRGQNVTFRCDPISEHNRLYWYRQTLGQGPEFLTYFQNEAQLEKSRLLSDRFSAERPKGSFSTLEIQRTEQGDSAMYLCASSNLLQESSYNSPLHFGNGTRLTVT.